The 27 T cell receptor beta chains listed next were all sequenced from one sample in a study of PD-1 blockade in classical Hodgkin lymphoma. The time point is: cycle 4 day 1 (C4D1), after more than five weeks of nivolumab. Exposure to brentuximab vedotin varied, and each patient had relapsed following autologous stem cell transplantation. The authors purified CD4+ T cells from thawed PBMCs by magnetic negative selection. Assay used: immunoSEQ multiplex PCR; TCRdb lists only in-frame clones, some missing. The sample lists around 30,000 clones; 70% to 90% were seen once. Sequencing was performed on CD4+ T cells from blood, taken before the fourth cycle of nivolumab. Every receptor here comes from a human donor with classical Hodgkin lymphoma.

This clone showed up just once. The chain joins TRBV2 to TRBJ2-1, with a possible D match to TRBD2 (6 bases). Trimming took off 3 bases at V and 4 bases at J, with 19 bases between the two ends. This CDR3 region has 17 residues. Germline values: CDR1 SNHLY, CDR2 FYNNEI. The CDR3 DNA sequence: TGTGCCAGCAGTGACCCAGGAGGGCTATCCCTTTACAATGAGCAGTTCTTC. This sequence encodes CASSDPGGLSLYNEQFF.

This rearrangement joins TRBV5-1 to TRBJ2-5; 14 bases align to TRBD2. This CDR3 has 17 residues. V gave up 0 bases and J gave up 5 bases; unmatched junction bases: 6. Per germline, CDR1 SGHRS and CDR2 YFSETQ. CDR3 sequence reads: CASSLGLAGGLLETQYF. CDR3 bases: TGCGCCAGCAGCTTGGGACTAGCGGGGGGGCTTCTCGAGACCCAGTACTTC.

The chain has TRBV6-5 and TRBJ1-1; D remains unclear. The CDR3 covers 14 residues. The germline CDR1 and CDR2 sequences are MNHEY and SVGAGI. The ends were cut back, 6 bases at V and 4 bases at J, with 15 bases in the middle. CDR3: CASRLRSRATEAFF. In DNA, the CDR3 is TGTGCCAGCAGGCTCAGGTCGCGTGCCACTGAAGCTTTCTTT.

This clone was found a few times. The gene calls are TRBV5-1 and TRBJ1-6; D is undetermined. V lost 1 base and J lost 14, with 16 bases in between. This CDR3 is 14 amino acids long. Per germline, CDR1 SGHRS and CDR2 YFSETQ. The DNA for the CDR3 is TGCGCCAGCAGCTTGAGAGAGGCTGATGGGGCCCTCCACTTT. This codes for CASSLREADGALHF. The variable domain in full, completed from reference TRBV5-1 and TRBJ1-6, reads KAGVTQTPRYLIKTRGQQVTLSCSPISGHRSVSWYQQTPGQGLQFLFEYFSETQRNKGNFPGRFSGRQFSNSRSEMNVSTLELGDSALYLCASSLREADGALHFGNGTRLTVT.

In regard to this clone: The same CDR3 can be traced to other DNA sequences in this sample. This CDR3 is CASSLDGVSNQPQHF. In nucleotides, the CDR3 is TGCGCCAGCAGCTTGGACGGGGTGAGCAATCAGCCCCAGCATTTT. The genes are TRBV5-1 and TRBJ1-5; D call uncertain. Trimming pared 0 bases from V and 1 base from J, leaving 8 bases between. The CDR3 is 15 residues long. Germline V gives CDR1 SGHRS, CDR2 YFSETQ. Full variable domain (remainder filled in from reference TRBV5-1 and TRBJ1-5): KAGVTQTPRYLIKTRGQQVTLSCSPISGHRSVSWYQQTPGQGLQFLFEYFSETQRNKGNFPGRFSGRQFSNSRSEMNVSTLELGDSALYLCASSLDGVSNQPQHFGDGTRLSIL.

This chain links TRBV4-1 with TRBJ2-1; 7 nucleotides agree with TRBD1. The trim removed 3 bases at V and 5 bases at J, leaving 22 bases unmatched. Looked up from germline, CDR1 is MGHRA and CDR2 is YSYEKL. This CDR3 contains 20 residues. CDR3 region: CASSQTGDSGEWLINNEQFF. CDR3 coding DNA: TGCGCCAGCAGCCAGACCGGGGACAGTGGGGAATGGTTGATTAACAATGAGCAGTTCTTC.

The rearrangement joins TRBV5-1 to TRBJ2-5; D call uncertain. Germline V gene sequence: CDR1 SGHRS, CDR2 YFSETQ. The ends were cut back, 0 bases at V and 2 bases at J, with 8 bases in the middle. This CDR3 region has 14 residues. CDR3 DNA sequence: TGCGCCAGCAGCTTGGTTCCAGATCAAGAGACCCAGTACTTC. Encoded protein: CASSLVPDQETQYF.

About this clone itself: Other DNA sequences in the same sample also yield this CDR3. The CDR3 region has the DNA TGCGCCAGCAGCTTGGGATCTGGAAACACCATATATTTT. The encoded protein is CASSLGSGNTIYF. The V and J genes are TRBV5-1 and TRBJ1-3; no clear D gene. CDR3 size: 13 residues. Germline CDR1 and CDR2: SGHRS and YFSETQ. V gave up 0 bases and J gave up 1 base, with 2 bases separating them.

The chain employs TRBV5-4 and TRBJ2-3; 11 bases fit TRBD2. V gave up 4 bases and J gave up 1 base; unmatched junction bases: 2. The CDR3 has 15 amino acids. The germline CDR1 and CDR2 sequences are SGHNT and YYREEE (reference sequence). The CDR3 DNA is TGTGCCAGCAGCCAGGGACTAGCGGGCACAGATACGCAGTATTTT. This codes for CASSQGLAGTDTQYF. Variable domain in full (rest from reference TRBV5-4 and TRBJ2-3): ETGVTQSPTHLIKTRGQQVTLRCSSQSGHNTVSWYQQALGQGPQFIFQYYREEENGRGNFPPRFSGLQFPNYSSELNVNALELDDSALYLCASSQGLAGTDTQYFGPGTRLTVL.

This chain uses TRBV2 with TRBJ1-2; the D gene is possibly TRBD1 (5 bases). Trimming stripped 11 bases from V and 8 bases from J, with 24 bases between. Per germline, CDR1 SNHLY and CDR2 FYNNEI. The CDR3 has 14 residues. In DNA form, the CDR3 reads TGTGCCGGGACCCAGCTCCAGACACCTGGGGGCTACACCTTC. Protein sequence: CAGTQLQTPGGYTF.

The V gene is TRBV6-1, the J gene TRBJ1-4; the D is unclear. Germline V CDR1 and CDR2: MNHNS, SASEGT. This CDR3 region has 12 residues. V lost 6 bases and J 13 bases, leaving 15 bases between the germline ends. CDR3 region: CASRLTSFILFF. CDR3 DNA sequence: TGTGCCAGCAGATTGACATCCTTCATACTGTTTTTT.

The rearrangement links TRBV27 to TRBJ1-2; D is perhaps TRBD1 (5 bases). The CDR3 extends over 13 amino acids. CDR1 is MNHEY and CDR2 is SMNVEV in the germline V gene (reference sequence). Trimming removed 8 bases from V and 0 bases from J, with 10 bases in between. The CDR3 loop is CASLRTPNYGYTF. Written as DNA, the CDR3 is TGTGCCAGCCTACGGACACCTAACTATGGCTACACCTTC.

J is TRBJ1-3 and V is TRBV5-1; D is unresolved. Trimming stripped 0 bases from V and 2 bases from J, with 3 bases between. The CDR3 spans 13 residues. Germline assignment: CDR1 SGHRS and CDR2 YFSETQ. The CDR3 DNA sequence: TGCGCCAGCAGCTTGGAAGCTGGAAACACCATATATTTT. This sequence encodes CASSLEAGNTIYF.

This clone was recorded a few times. V usage is TRBV7-9 and J usage is TRBJ1-1; D is ambiguous. The length of the CDR3 is 13 residues. The germline gives CDR1 SEHNR, CDR2 FQNEAQ (reference sequence). Trimming left V 6 bases short and J 1 base short, with 9 bases between. The CDR3 nucleotides are TGTGCCAGCAGGGAACCGCGGAACACTGAAGCTTTCTTT. Amino acid sequence: CASREPRNTEAFF.

The chain joins TRBV5-4 to TRBJ2-2; tentatively, D is TRBD1 (6 bases). The V end lost 2 bases, the J end lost 5 bases, and 10 bases lay between the germline ends. Germline-derived CDR1 and CDR2 are SGHNT and YYREEE (reference sequence). CDR3 size: 14 residues. The CDR3 sequence is CASSLPGETGELFF. CDR3 in DNA: TGTGCCAGCAGCTTACCAGGGGAAACCGGGGAGCTGTTTTTT.

The chain couples TRBV7-6 to TRBJ2-2; D may be TRBD2 (5 bases). Germline CDR1 is SGHVS and CDR2 is FNYEAQ. V dropped 2 bases and J dropped 1 base, with 8 bases sitting between them. The CDR3 contains 15 residues. In nucleotides, the CDR3 is TGTGCCAGCAGCTTACAGGACTTGAACACCGGGGAGCTGTTTTTT. Protein sequence: CASSLQDLNTGELFF. The whole variable domain, remainder taken from reference TRBV7-6 and TRBJ2-2, is GAGVSQSPRYKVTKRGQDVALRCDPISGHVSLYWYRQALGQGPEFLTYFNYEAQQDKSGLPNDRFSAERPEGSISTLTIQRTEQRDSAMYRCASSLQDLNTGELFFGEGSRLTVL.

The chain couples TRBV5-1 to TRBJ2-5; 9 positions match TRBD1. The ends lost 1 base at V and 4 bases at J; junction bases unmatched: 5. Looked up from germline, CDR1 is SGHRS and CDR2 is YFSETQ. CDR3 length: 15 amino acids. In DNA form, the CDR3 reads TGCGCCAGCAGCTTGATCGGGACAGGGCCAGAGACCCAGTACTTC. The encoded protein is CASSLIGTGPETQYF.

CDR3 DNA: TGTGCCAGCAGCTTAGTGGCAGGGAGCACAGATACGCAGTATTTT. Translated: CASSLVAGSTDTQYF. This rearrangement joins TRBV7-9 to TRBJ2-3; a possible D gene is TRBD1 (5 bases). Germline CDR1 SEHNR, CDR2 FQNEAQ (reference sequence). The CDR3 covers 15 residues. Deletions cut 1 base from V and 0 bases from J, with 8 bases between.

The chain is built from TRBV19 and TRBJ1-2; no definite D call. This CDR3 comprises 14 residues. Germline CDR1 reads LNHDA; CDR2 reads SQIVND (reference sequence). Trimming stripped 8 bases from V and 7 bases from J, with 20 bases between. Written as DNA, the CDR3 is TGTGCCAGTTCGGGCTTATCCTTGGCAGGTGGCTACACCTTC. Its translation: CASSGLSLAGGYTF.

This clone was seen only once. The gene calls are TRBV30 and TRBJ2-5; D not certain. The length of the CDR3 is 15 residues. V was shortened by 0 bases and J by 9 bases, with 20 bases between the two germline ends. Germline assignment: CDR1 GTSNPN and CDR2 SVGIG (reference sequence). CDR3 coding DNA: TGTGCCTGGAGTGTTCCACCAGGACGGCGGCAGGCCCAGTACTTC. Translated: CAWSVPPGRRQAQYF.

The chain carries TRBV11-2 and TRBJ1-6, with D perhaps TRBD1 (6 bases). V was pared by 0 bases and J by 6 bases, with 9 bases between. The CDR3 is 15 residues long. CDR1 is SGHAT and CDR2 is FQNNGV in the germline V gene. CDR3 nucleotide sequence: TGTGCCAGCAGCTTAGAAGGGGGTTTTAATTCACCCCTCCACTTT. Encoded protein: CASSLEGGFNSPLHF.

The chain has TRBV7-9 and TRBJ2-5; 9 bases are shared with TRBD2. The CDR3 contains 14 residues. Germline-derived CDR1 and CDR2 are SEHNR and FQNEAQ (reference sequence). The J segment lost 4 bases and the V segment lost 4 bases, leaving 4 bases of the junction unmatched. CDR3 bases: TGTGCCAGCAGCTATAGCGGGGGCTCAGAGACCCAGTACTTC. Amino acid sequence: CASSYSGGSETQYF.

This chain uses TRBV28 with TRBJ1-1; D is ambiguous. The V gene lost 3 bases and the J gene lost 5 bases, with 16 bases spanning the gap. In germline, CDR1 is MDHEN, CDR2 SYDVKM. The CDR3 is made up of 15 amino acids. The CDR3 region has the DNA TGTGCCAGCAGTTTGGCCGGGGTGGTATGGACTGAAGCTTTCTTT. Encoded protein: CASSLAGVVWTEAFF.

V is TRBV9 and J is TRBJ2-1; D is perhaps TRBD2 (6 bases). This CDR3 contains 14 residues. Looked up from germline, CDR1 is SGDLS and CDR2 is YYNGEE. V was clipped by 1 base and J by 4 bases, with 9 bases between them. Written as DNA, the CDR3 is TGTGCCAGCAGCGTATCCGGGGGATACAATGAGCAGTTCTTC. This sequence encodes CASSVSGGYNEQFF.

In nucleotides, the CDR3 is TGTGCCAGCAGTGCAGCAACCTACGAGCAGTACTTC. Translating gives CASSAATYEQYF. The chain uses TRBV25-1 and TRBJ2-7; D ambiguous. The germline V gene has CDR1 MGHDK and CDR2 SYGVNS. Trimming took 4 bases from V and 2 from J, leaving 6 bases between them. CDR3 length equals 12 residues.

This chain links TRBV6-6 with TRBJ2-6; D ambiguous. Trimming cost V 9 bases and J 0 bases, with 9 bases left between them. The CDR3 loop spans 14 amino acids. Germline-derived CDR1 and CDR2 are MNHNY and SVGAGI (reference sequence). The CDR3 sequence: CASRDSSGANVLTF. CDR3 sequence (DNA): TGTGCCAGTAGGGATAGCTCTGGGGCCAACGTCCTGACTTTC.

The V and J genes are TRBV5-6 and TRBJ1-2, with D hard to call. Germline V gives CDR1 SGHDT, CDR2 YYEEEE. The CDR3 extends over 12 amino acids. Trimming shortened V by 4 bases and J by 7 bases, and 11 bases separated the two germline ends. The CDR3, as DNA: TGTGCCAGCAGCCCCACGGTGGGTGGCTACACCTTC. The encoded protein is CASSPTVGGYTF.